The entry below gives a single T cell receptor (beta chain) sequence along with its context. What it recognizes is unknown. The data were taken from a study of T cell responses to AZD1222 COVID-19 vaccine. Study observations and caveats: The donor group comprised mostly white British people and more females; the analysis possibly underestimated clonal diversity. Nearly half of spike-specific TCRs reportedly go after variant regions that carry no mutations.

Produced via immunoSEQ multiplex PCR; TCRdb's table is partial and in-frame only. The data hold 120,000 or so clones, with about nine tenths observed a single time. The sample in question was peripheral blood, obtained on day 0 of MenACWY control vaccination. The receptor comes from an adult in good health.

Here the CDR3 DNA reads TGTGCCAGCAGCTTGAGGGGATGGCCAGCAACTAATGAAAAACTGTTTTTT. This gives the protein CASSLRGWPATNEKLFF. The genes are TRBV7-8 and TRBJ1-4, with D possibly matching TRBD1 (5 bases). Germline V gives CDR1 SGHVS, CDR2 FQNEAQ. V lost 3 bases and J 0 bases, leaving 14 bases between the germline ends. CDR3 length: 17 residues. The full variable domain, with the rest looked up from reference TRBV7-8 and TRBJ1-4, is GAGVSQSPRYKVAKRGQDVALRCDPISGHVSLFWYQQALGQGPEFLTYFQNEAQLDKSGLPSDRFFAERPEGSVSTLKIQRTQQEDSAVYLCASSLRGWPATNEKLFFGSGTQLSVL.